This T cell receptor beta chain was recovered during a study of blood T cell repertoires in COVID-19. As for the study in general: There were acute and convalescent COVID-19 samples, and they came from the United States, Italy and Spain. Sources were T cells, B-cell-depleted T cells, or PBMCs; the material itself was cDNA or gDNA.

About this clone: This sample also contains other DNA sequences that code for the same CDR3.

Original processing notes: Counts of nucleated cells, estimated from reference gene primer amplification, were obtained. Libraries were prepared by immunoSEQ multiplex PCR; TCRdb keeps only in-frame clonotypes and omits some of them. That table is the source of V, J and clone size, and D and trimming were worked out from the DNA. This table has around 95,000 clones, around 88% appearing once. The ends were cut back, 2 bases at V and 0 bases at J, with 11 bases in the middle. CDR3 length: 16 residues. The germline CDR1 and CDR2 sequences are SGHRS and YFSETQ. The sequence derives from a human donor in a cohort sampled during active COVID-19. Sequencing was carried out using peripheral blood. The genes are TRBV5-1 and TRBJ2-2, with D possibly being TRBD1 (6 bases). The CDR3 sequence: CASSFQGPPNTGELFF. In DNA form, the CDR3 reads TGCGCCAGCAGCTTTCAGGGGCCTCCGAACACCGGGGAGCTGTTTTTT.